This T cell receptor (beta chain) was recorded in a study of shared clonotypes between healthy human individuals. A deep-level run was used for the assay. Genomic DNA from each subset was divided evenly over several immunoSEQ plates. Authors' methods: ImmunoSEQ yielded junction-only sequences lacking quality scores, so filtering differed. The repertoire was sequenced with immunoSEQ multiplex PCR; TCRdb's copy has only in-frame clones and lacks some. The V and J calls and clone size come from that table; D and trimming were worked out from the DNA. The profile shows under 550,000 clones, about 96% of them singletons. The study drew all its donors from Caucasian adults living in Nashville, Tennessee. The trim removed 5 bases at V and 10 bases at J, leaving 4 bases unmatched. CDR3 size: 12 residues. The germline V gene encodes CDR1 SQVTM and CDR2 ANQGSEA.

The sequenced material came from naive CD4+ T cells sorted from blood. Documented subset: CD45RA+ positively selected. The rearrangement uses TRBV29-1 and TRBJ2-1, with 11 bases that match TRBD2. The sequence derives from a woman aged 25 to 39 in good health. The CDR3 region is CSVSSSGGEQFF. As DNA, the CDR3 is TGCAGCGTTTCGTCTAGCGGGGGGGAGCAGTTCTTC.